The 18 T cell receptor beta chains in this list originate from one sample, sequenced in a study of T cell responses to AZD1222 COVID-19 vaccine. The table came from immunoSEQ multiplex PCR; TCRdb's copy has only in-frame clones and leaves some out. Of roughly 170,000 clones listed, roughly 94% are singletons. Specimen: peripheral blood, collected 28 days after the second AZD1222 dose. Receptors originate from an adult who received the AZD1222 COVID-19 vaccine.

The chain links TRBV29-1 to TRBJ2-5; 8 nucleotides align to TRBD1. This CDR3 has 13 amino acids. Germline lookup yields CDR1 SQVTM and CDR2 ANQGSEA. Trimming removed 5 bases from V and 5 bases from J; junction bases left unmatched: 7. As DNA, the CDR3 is TGCAGCGTTCGACAGGGGATACGGGAGACCCAGTACTTC. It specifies CSVRQGIRETQYF.

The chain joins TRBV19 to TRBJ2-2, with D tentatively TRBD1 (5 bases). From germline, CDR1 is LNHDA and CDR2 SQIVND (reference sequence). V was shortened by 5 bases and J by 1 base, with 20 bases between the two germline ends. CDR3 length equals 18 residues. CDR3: CASSLGRDDARNTGELFF. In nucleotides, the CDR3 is TGTGCCAGTAGTCTCGGCAGGGATGATGCACGGAACACCGGGGAGCTGTTTTTT.

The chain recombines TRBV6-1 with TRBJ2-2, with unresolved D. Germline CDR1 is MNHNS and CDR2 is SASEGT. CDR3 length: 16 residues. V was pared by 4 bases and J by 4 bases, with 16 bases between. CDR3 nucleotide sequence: TGTGCCAGCAGTGGAACCTTTAAAGTGGGCACCGGGGAGCTGTTTTTT. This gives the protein CASSGTFKVGTGELFF.

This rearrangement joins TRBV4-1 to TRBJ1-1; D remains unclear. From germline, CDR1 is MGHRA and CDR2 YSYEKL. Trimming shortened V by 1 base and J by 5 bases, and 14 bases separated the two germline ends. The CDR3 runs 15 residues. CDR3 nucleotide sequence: TGCGCCAGCAGCCAAGCGTCAGCGCGGTGGACTGAAGCTTTCTTT. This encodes CASSQASARWTEAFF.

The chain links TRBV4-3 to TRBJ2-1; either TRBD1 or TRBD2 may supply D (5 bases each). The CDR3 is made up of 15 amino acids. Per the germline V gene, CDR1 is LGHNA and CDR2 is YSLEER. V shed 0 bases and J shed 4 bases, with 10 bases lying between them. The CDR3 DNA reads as TGCGCCAGCAGCCAAGATAAATGGGGGTACAATGAGCAGTTCTTC. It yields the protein CASSQDKWGYNEQFF.

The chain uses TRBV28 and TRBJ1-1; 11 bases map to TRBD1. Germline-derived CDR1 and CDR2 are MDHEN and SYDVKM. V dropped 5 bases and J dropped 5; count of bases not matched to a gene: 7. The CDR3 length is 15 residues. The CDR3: CASSQWTGGRTEAFF. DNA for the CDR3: TGTGCCAGCAGTCAGTGGACAGGGGGCCGGACTGAAGCTTTCTTT.

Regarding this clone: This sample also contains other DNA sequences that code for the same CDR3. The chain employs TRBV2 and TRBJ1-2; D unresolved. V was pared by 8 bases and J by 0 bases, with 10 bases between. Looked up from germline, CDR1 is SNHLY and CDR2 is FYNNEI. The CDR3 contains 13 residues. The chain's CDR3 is CASGQSPNYGYTF. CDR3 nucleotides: TGTGCCAGCGGGCAGTCTCCTAACTATGGCTACACCTTC. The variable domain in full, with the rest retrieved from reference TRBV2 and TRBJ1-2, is EPEVTQTPSHQVTQMGQEVILRCVPISNHLYFYWYRQILGQKVEFLVSFYNNEISEKSEIFDDQFSVERPDGSNFTLKIRSTKLEDSAMYFCASGQSPNYGYTFGSGTRLTVV.

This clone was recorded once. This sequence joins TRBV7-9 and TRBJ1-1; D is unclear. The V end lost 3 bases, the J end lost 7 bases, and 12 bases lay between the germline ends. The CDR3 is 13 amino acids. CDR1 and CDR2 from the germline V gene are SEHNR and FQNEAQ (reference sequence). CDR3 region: CASSFVAEGEAFF. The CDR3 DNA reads TGTGCCAGCAGCTTCGTGGCAGAGGGTGAAGCTTTCTTT.

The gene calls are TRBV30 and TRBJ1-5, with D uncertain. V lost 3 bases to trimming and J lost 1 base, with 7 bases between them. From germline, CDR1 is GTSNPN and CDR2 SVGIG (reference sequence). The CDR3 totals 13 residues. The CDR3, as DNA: TGTGCCTGGAGCCCGTCGAGCAATCAGCCCCAGCATTTT. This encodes CAWSPSSNQPQHF.

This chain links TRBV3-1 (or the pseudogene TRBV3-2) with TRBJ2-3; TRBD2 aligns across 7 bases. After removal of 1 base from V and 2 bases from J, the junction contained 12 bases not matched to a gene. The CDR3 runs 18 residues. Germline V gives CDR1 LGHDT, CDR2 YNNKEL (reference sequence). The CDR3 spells CASSQVPPGRGLTDTQYF. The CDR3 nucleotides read TGTGCCAGCAGCCAAGTCCCCCCTGGGAGGGGCCTCACAGATACGCAGTATTTT.

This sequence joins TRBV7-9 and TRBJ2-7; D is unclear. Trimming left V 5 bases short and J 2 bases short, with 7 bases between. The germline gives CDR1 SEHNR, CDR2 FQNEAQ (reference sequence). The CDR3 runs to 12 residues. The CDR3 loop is CASSPITYEQYF. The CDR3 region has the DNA TGTGCCAGCAGCCCTATAACCTACGAGCAGTACTTC.

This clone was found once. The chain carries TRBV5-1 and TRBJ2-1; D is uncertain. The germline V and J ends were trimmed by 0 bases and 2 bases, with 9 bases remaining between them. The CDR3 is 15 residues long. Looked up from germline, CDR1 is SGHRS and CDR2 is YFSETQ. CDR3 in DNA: TGCGCCAGCAGCTTGGAACTACTACCCTACAATGAGCAGTTCTTC. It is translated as CASSLELLPYNEQFF.

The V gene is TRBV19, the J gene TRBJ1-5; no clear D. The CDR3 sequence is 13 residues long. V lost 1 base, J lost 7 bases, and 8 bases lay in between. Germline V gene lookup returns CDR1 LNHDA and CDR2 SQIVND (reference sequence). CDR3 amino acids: CASSIVGKQPQHF. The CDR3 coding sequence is TGTGCCAGTAGTATAGTGGGGAAGCAGCCCCAGCATTTT.

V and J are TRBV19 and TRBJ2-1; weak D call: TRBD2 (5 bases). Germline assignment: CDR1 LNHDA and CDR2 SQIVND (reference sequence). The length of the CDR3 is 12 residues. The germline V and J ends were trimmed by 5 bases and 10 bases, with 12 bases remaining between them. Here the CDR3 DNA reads TGTGCCAGTAGTGGGCTAGCTGTAGAGCAGTTCTTC. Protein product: CASSGLAVEQFF.

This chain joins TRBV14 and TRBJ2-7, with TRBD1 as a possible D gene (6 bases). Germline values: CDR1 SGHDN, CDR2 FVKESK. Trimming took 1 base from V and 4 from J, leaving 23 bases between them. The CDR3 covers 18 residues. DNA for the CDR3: TGTGCCAGCAGCCAAGGGCAAATAGGTCACAGGGTGTTATACGAGCAGTACTTC. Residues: CASSQGQIGHRVLYEQYF.

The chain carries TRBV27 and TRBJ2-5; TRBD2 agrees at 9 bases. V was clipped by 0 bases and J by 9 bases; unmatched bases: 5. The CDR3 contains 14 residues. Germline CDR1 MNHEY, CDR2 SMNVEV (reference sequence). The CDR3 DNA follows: TGTGCCAGCAGTTTATCGGGACTAGCAAGGCCCCAGTACTTC. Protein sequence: CASSLSGLARPQYF.

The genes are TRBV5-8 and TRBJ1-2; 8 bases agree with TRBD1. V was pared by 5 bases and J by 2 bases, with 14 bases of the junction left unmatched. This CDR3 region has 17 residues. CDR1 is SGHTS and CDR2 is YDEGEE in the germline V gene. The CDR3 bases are TGTGCCAGCAGGCGTGGGCACGACAGGGGAGCGAACTATGGCTACACCTTC. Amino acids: CASRRGHDRGANYGYTF.

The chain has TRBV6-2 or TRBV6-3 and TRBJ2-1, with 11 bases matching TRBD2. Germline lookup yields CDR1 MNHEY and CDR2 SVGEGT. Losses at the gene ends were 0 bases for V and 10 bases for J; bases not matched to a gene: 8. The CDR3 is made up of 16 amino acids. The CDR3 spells CASSYSVAGGPREQFF. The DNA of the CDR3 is TGTGCCAGCAGTTACTCGGTAGCGGGAGGGCCACGGGAGCAGTTCTTC.